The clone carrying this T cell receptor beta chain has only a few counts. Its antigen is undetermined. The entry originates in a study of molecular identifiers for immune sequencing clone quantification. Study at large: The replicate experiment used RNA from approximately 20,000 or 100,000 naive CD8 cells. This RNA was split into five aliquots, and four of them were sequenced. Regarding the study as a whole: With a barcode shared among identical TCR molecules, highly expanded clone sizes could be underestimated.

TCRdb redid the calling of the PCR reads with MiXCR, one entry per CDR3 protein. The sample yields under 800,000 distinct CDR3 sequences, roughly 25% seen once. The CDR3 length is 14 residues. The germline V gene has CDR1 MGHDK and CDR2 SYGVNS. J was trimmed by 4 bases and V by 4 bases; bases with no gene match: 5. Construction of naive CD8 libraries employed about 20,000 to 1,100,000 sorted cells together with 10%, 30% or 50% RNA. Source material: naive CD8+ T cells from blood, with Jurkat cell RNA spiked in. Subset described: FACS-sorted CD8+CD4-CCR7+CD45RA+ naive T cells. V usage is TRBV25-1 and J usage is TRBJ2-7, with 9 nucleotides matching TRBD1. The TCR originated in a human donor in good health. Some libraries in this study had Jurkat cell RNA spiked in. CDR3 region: CASSVGTGFYEQYF. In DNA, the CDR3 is TGTGCCAGCAGTGTCGGGACAGGGTTTTACGAGCAGTACTTC.